Listed here are 5 T cell receptor beta chains from one sample, sequenced in a study of OX40 agonist ivuxolimab in advanced cancers. The library relied on the immunoSEQ multiplex PCR assay. What TCRdb holds here is the immuneACCESS table cut down to in-frame rearrangements. Part of the clones is not present; checked against another copy, under half of the missing clones reflect an unresolved V gene, and the others are unexplained. The sample table lists about 68,000 clones, about 83% of them with a count of one. The ten top clones hold around 0.68% of the sample. The source was CD4+ or CD8+ T cells sorted from blood, collected in a trial of the OX40 agonist ivuxolimab. All receptors come from an adult with an advanced solid tumor such as melanoma, head and neck, liver or kidney cancer.

The rearrangement links TRBV6-6 to TRBJ2-2; 8 bases match TRBD1. The V and J ends lost 6 bases and 10 bases, in that order; junction bases with no gene match: 7. The germline V gene has CDR1 MNHNY and CDR2 SVGAGI (reference sequence). This CDR3 contains 13 residues. Here the CDR3 reads CASSLGQGTELFF. The CDR3 region has the DNA TGTGCCAGCAGCCTAGGACAGGGCACGGAGCTGTTTTTT.

The chain recombines TRBV4-1 with TRBJ2-6; D not resolved. Germline assignment: CDR1 MGHRA and CDR2 YSYEKL. Trimming pared 0 bases from V and 1 base from J, leaving 4 bases between. The CDR3 is made up of 15 amino acids. In nucleotides, the CDR3 is TGCGCCAGCAGCCAAGACAGTTCTGGGGCCAACGTCCTGACTTTC. It codes for CASSQDSSGANVLTF.

The chain joins TRBV5-4 to TRBJ2-5; TRBD2 matches 8 bases. Trimming removed 4 bases from V and 5 bases from J; junction bases left unmatched: 13. The CDR3 has 16 residues. Looked up from germline, CDR1 is SGHNT and CDR2 is YYREEE (reference sequence). The CDR3 region has the DNA TGTGCCAGCAGCCCAAGCGGGGGTCTGGGTACGGAGACCCAGTACTTC. Translating it yields CASSPSGGLGTETQYF.

The chain combines TRBV7-6 with TRBJ1-1, with D unresolved. Germline CDR1 reads SGHVS; CDR2 reads FNYEAQ. With 4 bases removed from V and 4 bases from J, the gap between germline ends came to 13 bases. CDR3 length: 14 residues. CDR3 nucleotides: TGTGCCAGCAGCTCCAACCCGCCCAGCACTGAAGCTTTCTTT. The encoded protein is CASSSNPPSTEAFF.

The chain joins TRBV7-6 to TRBJ2-1, with a weak D call TRBD2 (7 bases). CDR1 is SGHVS, CDR2 FNYEAQ, per germline. This CDR3 region has 18 residues. Deletions cut 0 bases from V and 10 bases from J, with 25 bases between. CDR3 sequence reads: CASSLALSRRGAKGEQFF. CDR3 DNA sequence: TGTGCCAGCAGCTTAGCCCTTTCTAGACGGGGGGCGAAAGGAGAGCAGTTCTTC.